The 29 T cell receptor beta chains below all came from one sample that was sequenced in a study of beta chain features in type 1 diabetes. The isolated RNA, all of it, was reverse transcribed, so expressed TCRB transcripts were what got sequenced. Here immunoSEQ multiplex PCR was the method, and the copy in TCRdb shows in-frame clones only, minus some. The sample lists roughly 250,000 clones; 68% were seen once. Material for sequencing was naive CD4+ T cells from blood. These receptors were obtained from a man younger than 45 in good health.

CDR3 sequence (DNA): TGTGCCAGCAGCCCGGCCCGACTAGCGGTTAGCACAGATACGCAGTATTTT. It yields the protein CASSPARLAVSTDTQYF. The rearrangement joins TRBV7-9 to TRBJ2-3; 9 bases agree with TRBD2. The V gene's germline CDR1 is SEHNR and CDR2 FQNEAQ (reference sequence). The V segment lost 5 bases and the J segment 0 bases; nucleotides outside the gene matches: 9. The CDR3 is made up of 17 amino acids.

The chain links TRBV29-1 to TRBJ1-5, with unresolved D. There are 12 residues in the CDR3. Deletions cut 5 bases from V and 7 bases from J, with 12 bases between. CDR1 SQVTM and CDR2 ANQGSEA come from the germline V gene. CDR3 sequence (DNA): TGCAGCGTTCGAGGGCTCGGACAGCCCCAGCATTTT. This gives the protein CSVRGLGQPQHF.

This clone was seen once. The chain recombines TRBV30 with TRBJ1-2; D might be TRBD1 (6 bases). The CDR3 has 13 residues. CDR1 is GTSNPN and CDR2 is SVGIG in the germline V gene (reference sequence). CDR3 DNA sequence: TGTGCAGTAACACCCGGACAGAACTATGGCTACACCTTC. Its translation: CAVTPGQNYGYTF.

DNA for the CDR3: TGTGCCAGTAGTTTTCACAGGGGAACCTACAATGAGCAGTTCTTC. Protein sequence: CASSFHRGTYNEQFF. This chain links TRBV19 with TRBJ2-1; 7 bases are shared with TRBD1. V dropped 5 bases and J dropped 2; count of bases not matched to a gene: 6. This CDR3 contains 15 residues. The germline V gene has CDR1 LNHDA and CDR2 SQIVND (reference sequence).

V usage is TRBV5-1 and J usage is TRBJ2-3, with D perhaps TRBD2 (5 bases). This CDR3 region has 15 residues. V lost 2 bases, J lost 1 base, and 11 bases lay in between. Germline V gene data show CDR1 as SGHRS and CDR2 as YFSETQ. The CDR3 bases are TGCGCCAGCAGCTTCGGACTTCTTGGCACAGATACGCAGTATTTT. Its protein is CASSFGLLGTDTQYF.

This clone appeared a single time. This chain joins TRBV18 and TRBJ1-1; D gene uncertain. The CDR3 sequence is 14 residues long. V was cut by 5 bases and J by 9 bases, with 19 bases left in between. Germline V gives CDR1 KGHSH, CDR2 LQKENI. The CDR3 sequence is CASSKIDSDSKAFF. In DNA form, the CDR3 reads TGTGCCAGCTCAAAGATCGACTCTGATTCTAAAGCTTTCTTT. The whole variable domain, filled in from reference TRBV18 and TRBJ1-1, reads NAGVMQNPRHLVRRRGQEARLRCSPMKGHSHVYWYRQLPEEGLKFMVYLQKENIIDESGMPKERFSAEFPKEGPSILRIQQVVRGDSAAYFCASSKIDSDSKAFFGQGTRLTVV.

The chain has TRBV25-1 and TRBJ2-7; D is uncertain. CDR1 and CDR2 (germline): MGHDK, SYGVNS. The CDR3 has 12 amino acids. V was clipped by 6 bases and J by 4 bases, with 10 bases between them. The CDR3 loop is CASRITAYEQYF. CDR3 nucleotides: TGTGCCAGCAGGATCACTGCGTACGAGCAGTACTTC.

This clone was seen just once. The V call is TRBV10-3, the J call TRBJ2-5, with a tentative D call TRBD2 (5 bases). Germline CDR1 reads ENHRY; CDR2 reads SYGVKD. The CDR3 loop spans 13 amino acids. Trimming stripped 2 bases from V and 5 bases from J, with 9 bases between. The CDR3 DNA is TGTGCCATCAGTGAGGGGAGTGTGGAGACCCAGTACTTC. It codes for CAISEGSVETQYF.

This chain uses TRBV29-1 with TRBJ2-2; tentatively, D is TRBD1 or TRBD2 (5 bases each). V lost 4 bases and J lost 3, with 9 bases in between. CDR3 size: 13 residues. CDR1 is SQVTM and CDR2 is ANQGSEA in the germline V gene. The CDR3 protein is CSVGGRHTGELFF. CDR3 sequence (DNA): TGCAGCGTTGGGGGACGGCACACCGGGGAGCTGTTTTTT.

This clone occurred a few times. The gene calls are TRBV9 and TRBJ2-3; 7 bases agree with TRBD2. V lost 4 bases to trimming and J lost 4 bases; unmatched junction nucleotides: 6. The CDR3 runs to 14 residues. Germline V gives CDR1 SGDLS, CDR2 YYNGEE. The CDR3 sequence is CASSPRLAPDTQYF. The CDR3, as DNA: TGTGCCAGCAGCCCGAGACTAGCACCAGATACGCAGTATTTT. The full variable domain, rest sourced from reference TRBV9 and TRBJ2-3, is DSGVTQTPKHLITATGQRVTLRCSPRSGDLSVYWYQQSLDQGLQFLIQYYNGEERAKGNILERFSAQQFPDLHSELNLSSLELGDSALYFCASSPRLAPDTQYFGPGTRLTVL.

The sample holds a few counts of this clone. The chain is built from TRBV30 and TRBJ2-7; D is possibly TRBD1 (6 bases). With 0 bases removed from V and 6 bases from J, the gap between germline ends came to 18 bases. Germline V gene sequence: CDR1 GTSNPN, CDR2 SVGIG (reference sequence). This CDR3 region has 15 residues. The CDR3 bases are TGTGCCTGGAGTGTACTTTGGACAGAGAGTTCCGAGCAGTACTTC. It is translated as CAWSVLWTESSEQYF.

This clone was picked up a small number of times. The chain couples TRBV27 to TRBJ2-1; D is ambiguous. The V and J ends lost 2 bases and 0 bases respectively, with 14 bases between them. Per the germline V gene, CDR1 is MNHEY and CDR2 is SMNVEV (reference sequence). The CDR3 sequence is 17 residues long. The chain's CDR3 is CASSLGGWSSSYNEQFF. The CDR3 bases are TGTGCCAGCAGTTTAGGTGGGTGGAGTAGCTCCTACAATGAGCAGTTCTTC.

This chain connects TRBV30 to TRBJ1-6; D ambiguous. Looked up from germline, CDR1 is GTSNPN and CDR2 is SVGIG (reference sequence). Between the trimmed V and J ends, which lost 4 bases and 7 bases, there was a span of 5 bases. The CDR3 extends over 11 amino acids. Here the CDR3 reads CAWTTNSPLHF. The DNA of the CDR3 is TGTGCCTGGACCACGAATTCACCCCTCCACTTT.

The chain couples TRBV30 to TRBJ2-7; 11 bases agree with TRBD2. Trimming at V came to 5 bases and at J to 2 bases, leaving 2 bases not matched to a gene. The CDR3 spans 13 residues. Germline V gives CDR1 GTSNPN, CDR2 SVGIG (reference sequence). The CDR3, as DNA: TGTGCCTGGGAGACTAGCGGGACCTACGAGCAGTACTTC. This codes for CAWETSGTYEQYF. The complete variable domain, with remaining parts taken from reference TRBV30 and TRBJ2-7, reads SQTIHQWPATLVQPVGSPLSLECTVEGTSNPNLYWYRQAAGRGLQLLFYSVGIGQISSEVPQNLSASRPQDRQFILSSKKLLLSDSGFYLCAWETSGTYEQYFGPGTRLTVT.

The rearrangement uses TRBV30 and TRBJ1-1, with 8 bases lining up with TRBD1. J was trimmed by 0 bases and V by 4 bases; bases with no gene match: 1. This CDR3 has 13 amino acids. Germline-derived CDR1 and CDR2 are GTSNPN and SVGIG (reference sequence). This CDR3 reads CAWMTGVNTEAFF. The CDR3 DNA sequence: TGTGCCTGGATGACAGGGGTGAACACTGAAGCTTTCTTT.

The J gene is TRBJ2-6, the V gene TRBV30, with a tentative D call TRBD1 (6 bases). Trimming pared 3 bases from V and 12 bases from J, leaving 12 bases between. From germline, CDR1 is GTSNPN and CDR2 SVGIG (reference sequence). This CDR3 comprises 12 residues. The DNA of the CDR3 is TGTGCCTGGAGCAGGGACATTGGCGTCCTGACTTTC. It translates to CAWSRDIGVLTF.

The chain uses TRBV7-2 and TRBJ2-3, with D hard to call. V was trimmed by 4 bases and J by 4 bases, leaving 9 bases between them. The CDR3 totals 13 residues. CDR1 is SGHTA, CDR2 FQGNSA, per germline. This CDR3 is CASSSDYADTQYF. CDR3 nucleotides: TGTGCCAGCAGCTCAGATTATGCAGATACGCAGTATTTT.

This clone came up once. The chain carries TRBV4-2 and TRBJ2-5, with 9 bases matching TRBD2. After removal of 1 base from V and 2 bases from J, the junction contained 8 bases not matched to a gene. The length of the CDR3 is 17 residues. CDR1 LGHNA and CDR2 YNFKEQ come from the germline V gene. Written as DNA, the CDR3 is TGTGCCAGCAGCCAAGTCGGGAGCGGGGGGCCTCAAGAGACCCAGTACTTC. Encoded protein: CASSQVGSGGPQETQYF.

This clone was seen only a few times. This rearrangement joins TRBV30 to TRBJ2-1; D gene uncertain. The V gene's germline CDR1 is GTSNPN and CDR2 SVGIG (reference sequence). The CDR3 length is 12 residues. Trimming took off 0 bases at V and 5 bases at J, with 5 bases between the two ends. CDR3 DNA: TGTGCCTGGAGTGTAATCAACAATGAGCAGTTCTTC. Translation: CAWSVINNEQFF. The full variable domain, rest sourced from reference TRBV30 and TRBJ2-1, is SQTIHQWPATLVQPVGSPLSLECTVEGTSNPNLYWYRQAAGRGLQLLFYSVGIGQISSEVPQNLSASRPQDRQFILSSKKLLLSDSGFYLCAWSVINNEQFFGPGTRLTVL.

Only one count was recorded for this clone. The rearrangement joins TRBV7-9 to TRBJ2-1, with 10 bases matching TRBD2. From germline, CDR1 is SEHNR and CDR2 FQNEAQ (reference sequence). V shed 5 bases and J 7 bases; nucleotides not matched to a gene: 14. The CDR3 is 17 residues long. In DNA form, the CDR3 reads TGTGCCAGCAGCCTGGATTCGACTAGCGGGTTAAAGAATGAGCAGTTCTTC. Translation gives CASSLDSTSGLKNEQFF. Full variable domain (missing parts from reference TRBV7-9 and TRBJ2-1): DTGVSQNPRHKITKRGQNVTFRCDPISEHNRLYWYRQTLGQGPEFLTYFQNEAQLEKSRLLSDRFSAERPKGSFSTLEIQRTEQGDSAMYLCASSLDSTSGLKNEQFFGPGTRLTVL.

CDR3 nucleotide sequence: TGTGCCAGCAGGCCCCCGGACAGCCAAGAGACCCAGTACTTC. Protein: CASRPPDSQETQYF. The chain uses TRBV2 and TRBJ2-5, with D possibly matching TRBD1 (6 bases). The V end was cut by 6 bases, the J end by 1 base, with 12 bases between. The CDR3 sequence is 14 residues long. CDR1 is SNHLY and CDR2 is FYNNEI in the germline V gene.

The V and J genes are TRBV30 and TRBJ1-1, with TRBD1 identical over 8 bases. V shed 2 bases and J 5 bases; nucleotides not matched to a gene: 7. Per germline, CDR1 GTSNPN and CDR2 SVGIG (reference sequence). The CDR3 has 14 amino acids. DNA for the CDR3: TGTGCCTGGAGTCTCAGGGGGCTATATACTGAAGCTTTCTTT. Encoded protein: CAWSLRGLYTEAFF.

A few counts support this clone. This chain connects TRBV29-1 to TRBJ2-3; 10 nucleotides line up with TRBD2. The CDR3 is made up of 15 amino acids. Germline CDR1 SQVTM, CDR2 ANQGSEA. V shed 5 bases, J shed 2 bases, and the junction held 7 bases outside the gene matches. The CDR3 is CSVYRLAGLTDTQYF. CDR3 sequence (DNA): TGCAGCGTTTATAGACTAGCGGGTCTCACAGATACGCAGTATTTT.

Only a few counts were recorded for this clone. The chain is built from TRBV29-1 and TRBJ2-7, with TRBD1 identical over 7 bases. Losses at the gene ends were 6 bases for V and 5 bases for J; bases not matched to a gene: 4. This CDR3 comprises 11 residues. Looked up from germline, CDR1 is SQVTM and CDR2 is ANQGSEA. The CDR3 bases are TGCAGCGTAAGGGGGCGGGACGAGCAGTACTTC. It yields the protein CSVRGRDEQYF.

The V call is TRBV7-2, the J call TRBJ2-7; D is uncertain. Germline V gene data show CDR1 as SGHTA and CDR2 as FQGNSA. V was cut by 5 bases and J by 0 bases, with 11 bases left in between. There are 14 residues in the CDR3. CDR3 residues: CASSTDKDSYEQYF. CDR3 in DNA: TGTGCCAGCAGCACCGATAAAGACTCCTACGAGCAGTACTTC.

This sequence joins TRBV29-1 and TRBJ1-1, with TRBD1 as a possible D gene (6 bases). V lost 4 bases and J 6 bases, leaving 15 bases between the germline ends. This CDR3 has 13 amino acids. CDR1 and CDR2 from the germline V gene are SQVTM and ANQGSEA. CDR3 bases: TGCAGCGTTGTTTACAGGGAAGTCCCTGAAGCTTTCTTT. Its protein product is CSVVYREVPEAFF.

This clone was counted once. The chain couples TRBV10-3 to TRBJ1-1; weak D call: TRBD1 (5 bases). In germline, CDR1 is ENHRY, CDR2 SYGVKD. The CDR3 runs 14 residues. The V and J ends lost 3 bases and 1 base respectively, with 9 bases between them. CDR3 in amino acids: CAISEGARNTEAFF. The DNA for the CDR3 is TGTGCCATCAGTGAAGGGGCACGGAACACTGAAGCTTTCTTT.

The rearrangement links TRBV18 to TRBJ2-3; weak D call: TRBD2 (6 bases). The ends were cut back, 2 bases at V and 4 bases at J, with 16 bases in the middle. The CDR3 has 16 residues. Germline V gene sequence: CDR1 KGHSH, CDR2 LQKENI. The CDR3 here is CASSPIRLSGADTQYF. Here the CDR3 DNA reads TGTGCCAGCTCACCAATTCGACTTTCGGGGGCAGATACGCAGTATTTT.

This clone came up a few times. This chain uses TRBV18 with TRBJ1-1, with a possible D match to TRBD1 (6 bases). Looked up from germline, CDR1 is KGHSH and CDR2 is LQKENI. This CDR3 has 13 amino acids. Trimming shortened V by 3 bases and J by 3 bases, and 8 bases separated the two germline ends. CDR3 bases: TGTGCCAGCTCACCGGACAGCTACACTGAAGCTTTCTTT. It is translated as CASSPDSYTEAFF.